This T cell receptor beta chain derives from a study of cytomegalovirus exposure and HLA in healthy donors. Sequenced by immunoSEQ multiplex PCR; TCRdb stores in-frame clones only, minus some. The sample carries 200,000 to 300,000 clones, roughly 87% recorded once. This clone was recorded only once. The germline V gene encodes CDR1 SGHRS and CDR2 YFSETQ. Losses at the gene ends were 1 base for V and 2 bases for J; bases not matched to a gene: 10. The length of the CDR3 is 18 residues. This receptor was identified in a woman aged 25 to 39 in good health and CMV-seronegative. The rearrangement links TRBV5-1 to TRBJ2-1; 9 bases agree with TRBD2. Sequenced: PBMCs. The CDR3 sequence: CASSLRLSGRSAYNEQFF. DNA of the CDR3: TGCGCCAGCAGCTTGAGGTTGAGCGGGAGGTCCGCCTACAATGAGCAGTTCTTC.